These 20 T cell receptor beta chains originate from one sample sequenced in a study of blood T cell repertoires in COVID-19. Measured with immunoSEQ multiplex PCR; TCRdb has only the in-frame clones, and not every one. The sample carries 250,000 or so clones, 86% recorded once. Source material: PBMCs or T cells enriched from blood (not recorded which). The receptors here all came from a woman in her fifties or sixties who had recovered from COVID-19.

This chain joins TRBV12-3 or TRBV12-4 and TRBJ2-7; D ambiguous. The CDR3 consists of 11 residues. The V end lost 4 bases, the J end lost 8 bases, and 9 bases lay between the germline ends. The DNA for the CDR3 is TGTGCCAGCAGTTCCGGTAGAAAGCAGTACTTC. Translation: CASSSGRKQYF.

This sequence joins TRBV20-1 and TRBJ2-7; no definite D call. The CDR3 has 10 amino acids. The V gene's germline CDR1 is DFQATT and CDR2 SNEGSKA (reference sequence). Trimming pared 8 bases from V and 1 base from J, leaving 6 bases between. CDR3 region: CSPRSYEQYF. DNA for the CDR3: TGCAGTCCGCGGTCCTACGAGCAGTACTTC.

This clone was seen a handful of times. This sequence joins TRBV2 and TRBJ1-5, with TRBD1 identical over 8 bases. Germline trimming cut 1 base from V and 5 bases from J; bases unmatched to any gene: 4. The germline V gene has CDR1 SNHLY and CDR2 FYNNEI. This CDR3 has 15 residues. The CDR3 loop reads CASSEVPGGYQPQHF. Written as DNA, the CDR3 is TGTGCCAGCAGTGAAGTTCCAGGGGGCTATCAGCCCCAGCATTTT.

The V gene is TRBV21-1, the J gene TRBJ2-7; TRBD1 is the table's D call, not checked against the DNA. TRBV21-1 is listed as a pseudogene. The CDR3 covers 16 residues. The CDR3 nucleotides are TGTGCCAGCCCCAAAAGTCACCGGGACAGGACCTACGAGCAGTACTTC. Translated, it gives CASPKSHRDRTYEQYF.

The rearrangement links TRBV6-5 to TRBJ1-6, with D uncertain. V was clipped by 8 bases and J by 6 bases, with 11 bases between them. Germline V gene sequence: CDR1 MNHEY, CDR2 SVGAGI. The CDR3 totals 13 residues. The CDR3 DNA reads as TGTGCCAGCGTCGGTAACGGTAATTCACCCCTCCACTTT. This sequence encodes CASVGNGNSPLHF.

The V call is TRBV19, the J call TRBJ2-7; 9 positions match TRBD1. Trimming cost V 4 bases and J 4 bases; bases outside gene matches: 8. CDR1 and CDR2 from the germline V gene are LNHDA and SQIVND (reference sequence). CDR3 length: 15 amino acids. For the CDR3, the DNA is TGTGCCAGTAGTAGATCGGGACAGGGTGTTTACGAGCAGTACTTC. Protein sequence: CASSRSGQGVYEQYF.

The rearrangement links TRBV15 to TRBJ2-7; 7 bases map to TRBD1. The CDR3 consists of 14 residues. Germline V gene data show CDR1 as LNHNV and CDR2 as YYDKDF (reference sequence). V was clipped by 3 bases and J by 3 bases; unmatched bases: 5. CDR3 nucleotides: TGTGCCACCAGCAGGGGACAGTCCTACTACGAGCAGTACTTC. Protein sequence: CATSRGQSYYEQYF.

This chain uses TRBV4-2 with TRBJ1-2; D uncertain. V shed 0 bases and J shed 1 base, with 6 bases lying between them. This CDR3 has 14 amino acids. From germline, CDR1 is LGHNA and CDR2 YNFKEQ. The DNA for the CDR3 is TGTGCCAGCAGCCAAGATCGGGTTAACTATGGCTACACCTTC. Protein product: CASSQDRVNYGYTF.

This clone was seen a handful of times. The chain recombines TRBV5-1 with TRBJ2-1; D unresolved. Per germline, CDR1 SGHRS and CDR2 YFSETQ. This CDR3 contains 14 residues. V was pared by 6 bases and J by 2 bases, with 12 bases between. CDR3: CASTRSLAYNEQFF. Here the CDR3 DNA reads TGCGCCAGCACCCGCTCACTCGCCTACAATGAGCAGTTCTTC. The full variable domain, rest sourced from reference TRBV5-1 and TRBJ2-1, is KAGVTQTPRYLIKTRGQQVTLSCSPISGHRSVSWYQQTPGQGLQFLFEYFSETQRNKGNFPGRFSGRQFSNSRSEMNVSTLELGDSALYLCASTRSLAYNEQFFGPGTRLTVL.

The chain has TRBV7-9 and TRBJ1-2, with D uncertain. V lost 4 bases to trimming and J lost 3 bases, with 15 bases between them. This CDR3 has 15 residues. Germline assignment: CDR1 SEHNR and CDR2 FQNEAQ (reference sequence). CDR3 sequence: CASSSGSGLDYGYTF. DNA for the CDR3: TGTGCCAGCAGCTCCGGTTCGGGATTGGACTATGGCTACACCTTC.

The chain employs TRBV15 and TRBJ1-2; possibly TRBD1 for D (6 bases). This CDR3 has 15 residues. From germline, CDR1 is LNHNV and CDR2 YYDKDF (reference sequence). Trimming removed 0 bases from V and 5 bases from J, with 13 bases in between. Written as DNA, the CDR3 is TGTGCCACCAGCAGAGATCCCGGACAGTCTTATGGCTACACCTTC. It is translated as CATSRDPGQSYGYTF. Filled out from reference TRBV15 and TRBJ1-2, the complete variable domain reads DAMVIQNPRYQVTQFGKPVTLSCSQTLNHNVMYWYQQKSSQAPKLLFHYYDKDFNNEADTPDNFQSRRPNTSFCFLDIRSPGLGDTAMYLCATSRDPGQSYGYTFGSGTRLTVV.

This clone has only a few counts. The chain couples TRBV6-2 or TRBV6-3 to TRBJ2-4; 9 bases align to TRBD1. Germline CDR1 and CDR2: MNHEY and SVGEGT. This CDR3 region has 16 residues. J was trimmed by 7 bases and V by 0 bases; bases with no gene match: 7. CDR3 DNA sequence: TGTGCCAGCAGTTACTCGACCGGGACAGGGTCGAACATTCAGTACTTC. Its translation is CASSYSTGTGSNIQYF.

This clone was counted once. The V gene is TRBV4-3, the J gene TRBJ2-5; 11 nucleotides align to TRBD2. The CDR3 spans 16 residues. Germline CDR1 and CDR2: LGHNA and YSLEER. Trimming removed 3 bases from V and 1 base from J; junction bases left unmatched: 4. The CDR3 sequence is CASSQETSGAQETQYF. The CDR3 nucleotides read TGCGCCAGCAGCCAGGAGACTAGCGGGGCCCAAGAGACCCAGTACTTC.

The chain carries TRBV6-2 or TRBV6-3 and TRBJ1-5, with D perhaps matching TRBD1 (5 bases). The CDR3 is 15 residues long. The V and J ends lost 5 bases and 1 base respectively, with 12 bases between them. The germline V gene encodes CDR1 MNHEY and CDR2 SVGEGT. CDR3 protein: CASSPWGSSNQPQHF. CDR3 nucleotide sequence: TGTGCCAGCAGTCCATGGGGCTCCAGCAATCAGCCCCAGCATTTT.

The genes are TRBV6-2 or TRBV6-3 and TRBJ2-3; a possible D gene is TRBD1 (6 bases). CDR3 length: 15 residues. Trimming took 6 bases from V and 2 from J, leaving 15 bases between them. The germline CDR1 and CDR2 sequences are MNHEY and SVGEGT. CDR3 loop: CASSESGTHTDTQYF. The CDR3 nucleotides are TGTGCCAGCAGCGAATCGGGGACACACACAGATACGCAGTATTTT.

J is TRBJ1-2 and V is TRBV9; 7 nucleotides agree with TRBD1. Losses at the gene ends were 0 bases for V and 8 bases for J; bases not matched to a gene: 7. Germline CDR1 is SGDLS and CDR2 is YYNGEE. CDR3 length: 14 residues. The CDR3 DNA is TGTGCCAGCAGCGTAGCTGCGGGACAGCGAGGCTACACCTTC. Its protein is CASSVAAGQRGYTF.

The gene calls are TRBV7-9 and TRBJ2-4; the D gene is possibly TRBD1 (5 bases). Germline CDR1 is SEHNR and CDR2 is FQNEAQ (reference sequence). This CDR3 has 19 residues. Trimming took off 5 bases at V and 4 bases at J, with 27 bases between the two ends. This CDR3 is CASSHQLLGLGPEKNIQYF. The CDR3 DNA is TGTGCCAGCAGCCACCAACTGTTAGGGCTGGGGCCGGAGAAAAACATTCAGTACTTC. The entire variable domain, with the rest obtained from reference TRBV7-9 and TRBJ2-4, is as follows: DTGVSQNPRHKITKRGQNVTFRCDPISEHNRLYWYRQTLGQGPEFLTYFQNEAQLEKSRLLSDRFSAERPKGSFSTLEIQRTEQGDSAMYLCASSHQLLGLGPEKNIQYFGAGTRLSVL.

The chain employs TRBV11-1 and TRBJ2-1; TRBD2 aligns across 10 bases. Germline loops: CDR1 SGHAT, CDR2 FQDESV (reference sequence). The V gene end was trimmed by 4 bases and the J gene end by 14 bases; junction bases not matched to a gene: 14. This CDR3 comprises 15 residues. CDR3 sequence reads: CASSSTSMSGRGEFF. The CDR3 DNA follows: TGTGCCAGCAGCTCGACTTCAATGAGCGGGAGGGGGGAGTTCTTC.

The genes are TRBV4-3 and TRBJ1-3; D may be TRBD1 (6 bases). V was clipped by 1 base and J by 6 bases, with 22 bases between them. Germline V lookup: CDR1 LGHNA, CDR2 YSLEER. There are 18 residues in the CDR3. The chain's CDR3 is CASSQARWGGLMENTIYF. The DNA of the CDR3 is TGCGCCAGCAGCCAAGCAAGGTGGGGGGGCCTCATGGAAAACACCATATATTTT.

The chain links TRBV19 to TRBJ1-4; the match to TRBD1 covers 9 bases. The CDR3 consists of 15 residues. The ends lost 5 bases at V and 7 bases at J; junction bases unmatched: 8. The germline V gene has CDR1 LNHDA and CDR2 SQIVND (reference sequence). CDR3 in DNA: TGTGCCAGTAGTGCGCCCGGGACAGGGTCTGAAAAACTGTTTTTT. Encoded protein: CASSAPGTGSEKLFF.